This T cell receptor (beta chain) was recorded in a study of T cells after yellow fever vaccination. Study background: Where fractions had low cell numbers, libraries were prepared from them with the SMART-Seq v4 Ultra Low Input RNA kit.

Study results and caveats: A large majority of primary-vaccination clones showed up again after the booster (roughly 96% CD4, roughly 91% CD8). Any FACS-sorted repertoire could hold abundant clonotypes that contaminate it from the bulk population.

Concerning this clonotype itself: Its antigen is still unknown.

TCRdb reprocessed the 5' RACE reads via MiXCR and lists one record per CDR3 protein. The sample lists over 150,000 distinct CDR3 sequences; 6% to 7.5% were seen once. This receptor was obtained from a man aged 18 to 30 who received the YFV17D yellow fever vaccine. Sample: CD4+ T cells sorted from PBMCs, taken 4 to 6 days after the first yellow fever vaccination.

CDR3 coding DNA: TGTGCCAGCAGTTCCTACAGCGCCGGGGAGCTGTTTTTT. Protein sequence: CASSSYSAGELFF. The rearrangement joins TRBV27 to TRBJ2-2, with D hard to call. V gave up 4 bases and J gave up 6 bases, with 9 bases separating them. Looked up from germline, CDR1 is MNHEY and CDR2 is SMNVEV (reference sequence). The CDR3 loop spans 13 amino acids.